These 22 T cell receptor beta chains were all obtained from the same sample, sequenced in a study of shared clonotypes between healthy human individuals. TCRdb's copy holds only in-frame clones and misses some; the assay was immunoSEQ multiplex PCR. The sample lists 1.4 million or so clones; around 98.5% were seen once. Sequenced sample: naive CD4+ T cells sorted from blood. Subset denoted: CD45RA+ positively selected. The receptors shown here come from a man in his thirties or forties in good health.

This chain links TRBV9 with TRBJ2-7; D may be TRBD1 or TRBD2 (6 bases each). V lost 4 bases and J 6 bases, leaving 20 bases between the germline ends. The CDR3 has 15 residues. The germline V gene has CDR1 SGDLS and CDR2 YYNGEE. The CDR3 here is CASSLRGRERSEQYF. The CDR3 bases are TGTGCCAGCAGCCTCCGGGGGCGGGAACGAAGCGAGCAGTACTTC. The complete variable domain, with remaining parts taken from reference TRBV9 and TRBJ2-7, reads DSGVTQTPKHLITATGQRVTLRCSPRSGDLSVYWYQQSLDQGLQFLIQYYNGEERAKGNILERFSAQQFPDLHSELNLSSLELGDSALYFCASSLRGRERSEQYFGPGTRLTVT.

V is TRBV6-5 and J is TRBJ2-7; 8 bases align to TRBD1. Germline CDR1 is MNHEY and CDR2 is SVGAGI. V lost 10 bases and J lost 3; bases outside the gene matches: 14. The CDR3 is made up of 15 amino acids. CDR3 region: CATSARDRNDYEQYF. CDR3 sequence (DNA): TGTGCCACCTCAGCCCGGGACAGGAACGACTACGAGCAGTACTTC.

The chain joins TRBV13 to TRBJ2-1, with 10 bases that match TRBD2. The ends lost 4 bases at V and 5 bases at J; junction bases unmatched: 14. The CDR3 extends over 18 amino acids. From germline, CDR1 is PRHDT and CDR2 FYEKMQ (reference sequence). The CDR3 sequence: CASSSVVSGRAADNEQFF. In nucleotides, the CDR3 is TGTGCCAGCAGCTCTGTTGTGAGCGGGAGGGCGGCGGACAATGAGCAGTTCTTC.

The chain uses TRBV10-3 and TRBJ2-1, with unresolved D. Trimming removed 6 bases from V and 7 bases from J, with 13 bases in between. CDR1 and CDR2 (germline): ENHRY, SYGVKD. The CDR3 loop spans 13 amino acids. The CDR3 bases are TGTGCCATCAGAGGTCCTGGTACAAATGAGCAGTTCTTC. Translated: CAIRGPGTNEQFF.

The V call is TRBV19, the J call TRBJ1-1, with D perhaps TRBD1 (5 bases). With 1 base removed from V and 8 bases from J, the gap between germline ends came to 11 bases. The CDR3 length is 13 residues. Germline-derived CDR1 and CDR2 are LNHDA and SQIVND (reference sequence). The CDR3 spells CASSIVGALEAFF. The CDR3, as DNA: TGTGCCAGTAGTATAGTAGGGGCTCTGGAAGCTTTCTTT.

The J gene is TRBJ2-2, the V gene TRBV18; D is ambiguous. Germline lookup yields CDR1 KGHSH and CDR2 LQKENI. This CDR3 contains 13 residues. The germline V and J ends were trimmed by 7 bases and 0 bases, with 6 bases remaining between them. The chain's CDR3 is CASCRTNTGELFF. DNA of the CDR3: TGTGCCAGCTGTAGGACGAACACCGGGGAGCTGTTTTTT.

V usage is TRBV6-5 and J usage is TRBJ2-7; 9 bases fit TRBD1. CDR3 size: 15 residues. Trimming took 2 bases from V and 4 from J; bases not matched to a gene: 6. Germline CDR1 and CDR2: MNHEY and SVGAGI. CDR3 sequence reads: CASSYTGTGRYEQYF. The CDR3, as DNA: TGTGCCAGCAGTTACACCGGGACAGGGAGGTACGAGCAGTACTTC.

This chain uses TRBV6-4 with TRBJ2-3, with 7 bases that match TRBD2. V was pared by 4 bases and J by 4 bases, with 8 bases of the junction left unmatched. Germline assignment: CDR1 MRHNA and CDR2 SNTAGT. This CDR3 is built from 15 residues. CDR3 sequence: CASSVRDYAADTQYF. CDR3 DNA sequence: TGTGCCAGCAGTGTCCGGGACTACGCCGCAGATACGCAGTATTTT.

The chain combines TRBV7-9 with TRBJ2-5; D not certain. The germline V and J ends were trimmed by 5 bases and 0 bases, with 13 bases remaining between them. The CDR3 covers 15 residues. The germline V gene encodes CDR1 SEHNR and CDR2 FQNEAQ (reference sequence). The CDR3 sequence: CASSSIAWYQETQYF. CDR3 coding DNA: TGTGCCAGCAGCAGCATAGCATGGTACCAAGAGACCCAGTACTTC. Looking up the rest from reference TRBV7-9 and TRBJ2-5 gives the full variable domain: DTGVSQNPRHKITKRGQNVTFRCDPISEHNRLYWYRQTLGQGPEFLTYFQNEAQLEKSRLLSDRFSAERPKGSFSTLEIQRTEQGDSAMYLCASSSIAWYQETQYFGPGTRLLVL.

The genes are TRBV9 and TRBJ1-5; D possibly corresponds to TRBD1 (5 bases). In germline, CDR1 is SGDLS, CDR2 YYNGEE. Deletions cut 4 bases from V and 5 bases from J, with 16 bases between. The CDR3 runs to 15 residues. The CDR3, as DNA: TGTGCCAGCAGCCCTCAGGGCATCGGGCATCAGCCCCAGCATTTT. Residues: CASSPQGIGHQPQHF.

V usage is TRBV5-6 and J usage is TRBJ2-1; TRBD2 is a possible D gene (6 bases). The CDR3 runs 14 residues. Trimming stripped 6 bases from V and 7 bases from J, with 17 bases between. The V gene's germline CDR1 is SGHDT and CDR2 YYEEEE. The CDR3 DNA reads TGTGCCAGCACCTATCGGGGGAGCTTTAATGAGCAGTTCTTC. This gives the protein CASTYRGSFNEQFF.

This chain connects TRBV7-2 to TRBJ2-7, with D unclear. The CDR3 spans 15 residues. Germline-derived CDR1 and CDR2 are SGHTA and FQGNSA. The ends were cut back, 5 bases at V and 9 bases at J, with 23 bases in the middle. CDR3 amino acids: CASSPPGRVLRWQYF. The DNA for the CDR3 is TGTGCCAGCAGCCCCCCGGGCAGAGTACTACGATGGCAGTACTTC.

The chain employs TRBV2 and TRBJ2-4, with 7 bases lining up with TRBD2. Per the germline V gene, CDR1 is SNHLY and CDR2 is FYNNEI. The CDR3 is made up of 15 amino acids. The ends lost 10 bases at V and 0 bases at J; junction bases unmatched: 9. Here the CDR3 DNA reads TGTGCCACCTCCGGGAGGAGATTAGCCAAAAACATTCAGTACTTC. This translates into CATSGRRLAKNIQYF. Looking up the rest from reference TRBV2 and TRBJ2-4 gives the full variable domain: EPEVTQTPSHQVTQMGQEVILRCVPISNHLYFYWYRQILGQKVEFLVSFYNNEISEKSEIFDDQFSVERPDGSNFTLKIRSTKLEDSAMYFCATSGRRLAKNIQYFGAGTRLSVL.

V and J are TRBV13 and TRBJ2-7, with 8 positions matching TRBD2. This CDR3 comprises 15 residues. Germline V gene sequence: CDR1 PRHDT, CDR2 FYEKMQ (reference sequence). J lost 0 bases, V lost 8 bases, and 9 bases had no gene match. CDR3 region: CASREGSGLSYEQYF. The CDR3 region has the DNA TGTGCCAGCCGGGAGGGTTCGGGACTCTCCTACGAGCAGTACTTC.

This chain joins TRBV5-1 and TRBJ1-1; 9 bases are shared with TRBD1. This CDR3 contains 12 residues. Per germline, CDR1 SGHRS and CDR2 YFSETQ. V was pared by 6 bases and J by 11 bases, with 8 bases of the junction left unmatched. Here the CDR3 DNA reads TGCGCCAGCAACCCGGGACAGGGTTGGGCTTTCTTT. It codes for CASNPGQGWAFF.

This chain connects TRBV10-3 to TRBJ2-7; 9 bases line up with TRBD1. The CDR3 totals 14 residues. V dropped 5 bases and J dropped 3; count of bases not matched to a gene: 5. Germline V gene data show CDR1 as ENHRY and CDR2 as SYGVKD. CDR3 nucleotide sequence: TGTGCCATCAGTACACGACAGGGGGACTACGAGCAGTACTTC. Translating it yields CAISTRQGDYEQYF.

This rearrangement joins TRBV7-6 to TRBJ1-5, with D hard to call. The CDR3 contains 15 residues. Germline V gene lookup returns CDR1 SGHVS and CDR2 FNYEAQ. V shed 0 bases and J shed 3 bases, with 9 bases lying between them. CDR3 sequence: CASSLAVGINQPQHF. The CDR3 coding sequence is TGTGCCAGCAGCTTAGCGGTAGGGATCAATCAGCCCCAGCATTTT.

This sequence joins TRBV18 and TRBJ1-5; no clear D. CDR1 KGHSH and CDR2 LQKENI come from the germline V gene. The CDR3 spans 13 residues. V was cut by 5 bases and J by 7 bases, with 12 bases left in between. CDR3 DNA: TGTGCCAGCTCAACGGGATGGGAACAGCCCCAGCATTTT. Its protein is CASSTGWEQPQHF.

J is TRBJ2-7 and V is TRBV28, with D possibly TRBD1 on 5 matching bases. Germline CDR1 MDHEN, CDR2 SYDVKM. V gave up 3 bases and J gave up 3 bases, with 15 bases separating them. The CDR3 runs to 15 residues. CDR3 protein: CASSLYSKGNYEQYF. The CDR3 nucleotides read TGTGCCAGCAGTTTGTACTCCAAGGGGAACTACGAGCAGTACTTC.

The rearrangement links TRBV18 to TRBJ2-1; a weak D match, TRBD1 (5 bases). V was cut by 2 bases and J by 9 bases, with 14 bases left in between. CDR3 length: 14 amino acids. Germline V gives CDR1 KGHSH, CDR2 LQKENI. In DNA, the CDR3 is TGTGCCAGCTCACCAGGGATGGGGCTGGTTGAGCAGTTCTTC. Its protein product is CASSPGMGLVEQFF. The variable domain in full, completed from reference TRBV18 and TRBJ2-1, reads NAGVMQNPRHLVRRRGQEARLRCSPMKGHSHVYWYRQLPEEGLKFMVYLQKENIIDESGMPKERFSAEFPKEGPSILRIQQVVRGDSAAYFCASSPGMGLVEQFFGPGTRLTVL.

The rearrangement links TRBV11-2 to TRBJ2-7, with 8 nucleotides matching TRBD1. Germline CDR1 is SGHAT and CDR2 is FQNNGV. The V and J ends lost 4 bases and 12 bases, in that order; junction bases with no gene match: 5. The CDR3 sequence is 11 residues long. CDR3 sequence (DNA): TGTGCCAGCAGCTCAGGGGGCGCTGGGTACTTC. It encodes CASSSGGAGYF.

The J gene is TRBJ2-5, the V gene TRBV18; the match to TRBD1 covers 10 bases. V shed 3 bases, J shed 5 bases, and the junction held 6 bases outside the gene matches. Germline V gene sequence: CDR1 KGHSH, CDR2 LQKENI. The CDR3 is made up of 15 amino acids. The DNA of the CDR3 is TGTGCCAGCTCACCCGACAGGGGGCGGCTGGAGACCCAGTACTTC. Its translation: CASSPDRGRLETQYF.